This T cell receptor (beta chain) was obtained from a study of a mutant IDH1 vaccine in newly diagnosed glioma. Study-level background: Vaccines began 4-6 weeks after radiotherapy alone, or with temozolomide cycles. Sex distribution of treated patients was approximately 60% male and 37.5% female; mean age was around 40 years. Most had both radiotherapy and temozolomide beforehand; others had only one. The study's findings and limits: Induction of immune responses by the vaccine occurred in about 95% of patients.

Libraries were prepared by immunoSEQ multiplex PCR; TCRdb keeps only in-frame clonotypes and omits some of them. The table lists tens of thousands of clones, approximately 81% of them singletons. Specified time point: week 35, safety follow-up. Doses of 300 ug of mutant IDH1 20-mer peptide were given with topical imiquimod. This CDR3 spans 15 amino acids. Germline CDR1 and CDR2: SGHNT and YYREEE (reference sequence). V was clipped by 2 bases and J by 4 bases; unmatched bases: 7. In the case of this clone: Its antigen is not identified.

This chain uses TRBV5-4 with TRBJ2-5, with TRBD2 matching over 8 bases. The sequence came from a man between 18 and 35 years old with glioma. The input for sequencing was PBMCs, taken from a glioma patient whose treatment included an IDH1 peptide vaccine. In nucleotides, the CDR3 is TGTGCCAGCAGCTTAGGCGGGGGGCTAGGAGAGACCCAGTACTTC. Translation: CASSLGGGLGETQYF. Combining the CDR3 with reference TRBV5-4 and TRBJ2-5 gives the whole variable domain ETGVTQSPTHLIKTRGQQVTLRCSSQSGHNTVSWYQQALGQGPQFIFQYYREEENGRGNFPPRFSGLQFPNYSSELNVNALELDDSALYLCASSLGGGLGETQYFGPGTRLLVL.